Shown below are 20 T cell receptor beta chains from a single sample sequenced in a study of shared clonotypes between healthy human individuals. Produced via immunoSEQ multiplex PCR; TCRdb's table is partial and in-frame only. The table records hundreds of thousands of clones, roughly three quarters of them present only once. The sample taken for sequencing was PBMCs. The receptors originated from a woman aged 40 to 55 in good health. Some clones in this sample may be carry-over from other donors' samples.

This chain uses TRBV30 with TRBJ2-2; 9 bases match TRBD2. The CDR3 runs 19 residues. Germline-derived CDR1 and CDR2 are GTSNPN and SVGIG (reference sequence). Unmatched junction bases numbered 17, after V lost 0 bases and J lost 6 bases. CDR3 coding DNA: TGTGCCTGGAGTGTCTTGAGTGGGGCGGGAGGGCTGGCCGCCGGGGAGCTGTTTTTT. This encodes CAWSVLSGAGGLAAGELFF.

The chain uses TRBV28 and TRBJ1-3, with 7 bases fitting TRBD1. J lost 3 bases, V lost 5 bases, and 1 base had no gene match. CDR1 MDHEN and CDR2 SYDVKM come from the germline V gene. There are 13 residues in the CDR3. The CDR3 DNA reads as TGTGCCAGCAGTCGGGACAGTGGAAACACCATATATTTT. It is translated as CASSRDSGNTIYF.

The chain has TRBV2 and TRBJ2-5; 8 bases are a match to TRBD1. Gene TRBJ2-7 matches the end of the DNA better, so the J call may be wrong. CDR1 and CDR2 from the germline V gene are SNHLY and FYNNEI. This CDR3 region has 14 residues. The CDR3 nucleotides read TGTGCCAGCAGGAGGGGACAGGTTAACTACGAGCAGTACTTC. Its translation is CASRRGQVNYEQYF.

This clone was detected ten times or more. The CDR3, as DNA: TGCGCCAGCAGCTTGGAACGTAGCGGGAGAGGGGATACGCAGTATTTT. Residues: CASSLERSGRGDTQYF. The V call is TRBV5-1, the J call TRBJ2-3; 9 bases align to TRBD2. Germline lookup yields CDR1 SGHRS and CDR2 YFSETQ. The CDR3 length is 16 residues. The V and J ends lost 0 bases and 6 bases, in that order; junction bases with no gene match: 8. The whole variable domain, filled in from reference TRBV5-1 and TRBJ2-3, reads KAGVTQTPRYLIKTRGQQVTLSCSPISGHRSVSWYQQTPGQGLQFLFEYFSETQRNKGNFPGRFSGRQFSNSRSEMNVSTLELGDSALYLCASSLERSGRGDTQYFGPGTRLTVL.

This clone was seen a single time. The CDR3 coding sequence is TGTGCCAGCAGCTTGAGGGGAGATGGCTACACCTTC. As protein: CASSLRGDGYTF. The genes are TRBV7-2 and TRBJ1-2; a possible D gene is TRBD1 (5 bases). Trimming took off 3 bases at V and 6 bases at J, with 8 bases between the two ends. Germline CDR1 reads SGHTA; CDR2 reads FQGNSA. The CDR3 consists of 12 residues. Drawing the rest from reference TRBV7-2 and TRBJ1-2, the complete variable domain is GAGVSQSPSNKVTEKGKDVELRCDPISGHTALYWYRQSLGQGLEFLIYFQGNSAPDKSGLPSDRFSAERTGGSVSTLTIQRTQQEDSAVYLCASSLRGDGYTFGSGTRLTVV.

This clone was seen more than once but under ten times. CDR3 coding DNA: TGCGCCAGCAGCCAAGATTTTGTCACAGCCGCCTACGAGCAGTACTTC. Translated, it gives CASSQDFVTAAYEQYF. The V and J genes are TRBV4-3 and TRBJ2-7; D gene ambiguous. CDR1 is LGHNA and CDR2 is YSLEER in the germline V gene. The CDR3 extends over 16 amino acids. V lost 0 bases to trimming and J lost 2 bases, with 14 bases between them.

In DNA form, the CDR3 reads TGTGCCAGCAGTCGAGGGGCGGGGACTAGCACAGATACGCAGTATTTT. Translated, it gives CASSRGAGTSTDTQYF. V and J are TRBV28 and TRBJ2-3, with a possible D match to TRBD2 (6 bases). From germline, CDR1 is MDHEN and CDR2 SYDVKM. The V end was cut by 5 bases, the J end by 0 bases, with 15 bases between. CDR3 size: 16 residues.

The chain recombines TRBV6-5 with TRBJ2-1; TRBD1 might be the D (5 bases). V gave up 6 bases and J gave up 5 bases, with 11 bases separating them. The length of the CDR3 is 13 residues. Germline CDR1 reads MNHEY; CDR2 reads SVGAGI. CDR3 bases: TGTGCCAGCAGGCCCCAAGGGGACAATGAGCAGTTCTTC. Amino acid sequence: CASRPQGDNEQFF.

The chain combines TRBV5-6 with TRBJ1-3; 8 bases are a match to TRBD1. With V trimmed by 3 bases and J by 8 bases, 10 bases remained unmatched. CDR3 length: 15 residues. Per germline, CDR1 SGHDT and CDR2 YYEEEE. CDR3 nucleotide sequence: TGTGCCAGCAGCTCCTGGACAGGGCTCCCCCACACCATATATTTT. This gives the protein CASSSWTGLPHTIYF.

The chain is built from TRBV18 and TRBJ2-2; D not resolved. V was pared by 1 base and J by 4 bases, with 7 bases between. This CDR3 contains 14 residues. Germline lookup yields CDR1 KGHSH and CDR2 LQKENI. The CDR3 protein is CASSPLLRTGELFF. Written as DNA, the CDR3 is TGTGCCAGCTCACCACTATTACGCACCGGGGAGCTGTTTTTT.

The chain employs TRBV27 and TRBJ2-2; TRBD1 matches 11 bases. With V trimmed by 3 bases and J by 5 bases, 2 bases remained unmatched. In germline, CDR1 is MNHEY, CDR2 SMNVEV (reference sequence). The CDR3 extends over 15 amino acids. In nucleotides, the CDR3 is TGTGCCAGCAGTTTCCGGGACAGGGGGACCGGGGAGCTGTTTTTT. Translated: CASSFRDRGTGELFF.

This clone was picked up one time. The rearrangement uses TRBV14 and TRBJ1-4, with D maybe TRBD1 (5 bases). The CDR3 runs to 16 residues. Per the germline V gene, CDR1 is SGHDN and CDR2 is FVKESK. V lost 4 bases and J lost 4, with 16 bases in between. The CDR3 bases are TGTGCCAGCAGCCGGGGAGGGGAGTCTTATAATGAAAAACTGTTTTTT. Its protein is CASSRGGESYNEKLFF.

This clone was recorded once. The chain recombines TRBV19 with TRBJ1-2; D uncertain. The V and J ends lost 5 bases and 8 bases respectively, with 18 bases between them. The CDR3 length is 14 residues. CDR1 LNHDA and CDR2 SQIVND come from the germline V gene (reference sequence). The CDR3 nucleotides are TGTGCCAGTAGTCTTCCTGGGGTCGCCCAGGGCTACACCTTC. Translation gives CASSLPGVAQGYTF.

This chain connects TRBV29-1 to TRBJ1-1; no clear D gene. Looked up from germline, CDR1 is SQVTM and CDR2 is ANQGSEA. The CDR3 extends over 13 amino acids. Trimming took off 3 bases at V and 4 bases at J, with 12 bases between the two ends. The CDR3, as DNA: TGCAGCGTTGATGGGAGTTTGGGCACTGAAGCTTTCTTT. Translating it yields CSVDGSLGTEAFF.

This sequence joins TRBV29-1 and TRBJ1-2, with D unclear. Germline CDR1 reads SQVTM; CDR2 reads ANQGSEA. The CDR3 is 13 residues long. The germline V and J ends were trimmed by 2 bases and 4 bases, with 11 bases remaining between them. DNA for the CDR3: TGCAGCGTTGAATGGCAGGCCTCCTATGGCTACACCTTC. Amino acid sequence: CSVEWQASYGYTF.

The V and J genes are TRBV7-9 and TRBJ2-7, with 8 positions matching TRBD1. Germline V gives CDR1 SEHNR, CDR2 FQNEAQ (reference sequence). The V and J ends lost 1 base and 3 bases, in that order; junction bases with no gene match: 5. The CDR3 length is 15 residues. CDR3 coding DNA: TGTGCCAGCAGCTTAGTCGACAGGGGTGTCTACGAGCAGTACTTC. It codes for CASSLVDRGVYEQYF. The variable domain in full, with the rest retrieved from reference TRBV7-9 and TRBJ2-7, is DTGVSQNPRHKITKRGQNVTFRCDPISEHNRLYWYRQTLGQGPEFLTYFQNEAQLEKSRLLSDRFSAERPKGSFSTLEIQRTEQGDSAMYLCASSLVDRGVYEQYFGPGTRLTVT.

The CDR3 region is CASSNPRLGGEQFF. The DNA of the CDR3 is TGTGCCAGTAGTAACCCCAGGTTGGGGGGTGAGCAGTTCTTC. V is TRBV19 and J is TRBJ2-1; weak D call: TRBD2 (6 bases). CDR1 is LNHDA, CDR2 SQIVND, per germline (reference sequence). The V end lost 4 bases, the J end lost 9 bases, and 16 bases lay between the germline ends. This CDR3 is built from 14 residues.

The DNA of the CDR3 is TGCAGCGTTGAGCTGGGGCCTAACACTGAAGCTTTCTTT. Encoded protein: CSVELGPNTEAFF. The V gene is TRBV29-1, the J gene TRBJ1-1; D might be TRBD1 (5 bases). Germline values: CDR1 SQVTM, CDR2 ANQGSEA. The CDR3 loop spans 13 amino acids. Trimming took off 3 bases at V and 2 bases at J, with 10 bases between the two ends.

This chain uses TRBV4-1 with TRBJ2-5; the match to TRBD1 covers 7 bases. With 2 bases clipped from V and 2 bases from J, the junction kept 5 bases outside the gene matches. The CDR3 totals 15 residues. The germline V gene encodes CDR1 MGHRA and CDR2 YSYEKL. CDR3 nucleotide sequence: TGCGCCAGCAGCCAACTCGGGACAGTTCAAGAGACCCAGTACTTC. It codes for CASSQLGTVQETQYF.

The V call is TRBV4-1, the J call TRBJ1-5; unclear D gene. Trimming removed 4 bases at V and 3 bases at J, with 19 bases between. The CDR3 totals 17 residues. Germline V lookup: CDR1 MGHRA, CDR2 YSYEKL. CDR3 bases: TGCGCCAGCAGCCCCACTCGCATCCGCGGATACAATCAGCCCCAGCATTTT. Translation gives CASSPTRIRGYNQPQHF.